This TCR beta chain was captured in a study of blood T cells in healthy people across ages. Study-level findings and limits: Comparison with aged donors showed that long-lived donors had more naive CD4+ cells and higher diversity. PBMC samples, being unsorted, prevented any conclusive comparison of naive and antigen-experienced cells. Estimated diversity across one million T cells was deemed an underestimate.

In the case of this clonotype: Its antigen is not known.

V was clipped by 7 bases and J by 6 bases, with 17 bases between them. The CDR3 consists of 14 residues. It was with a sample-barcoded 5' primer and a J-beta primer mix that a second PCR of roughly 7 to 12 cycles was run. TCRdb reprocessed the 5' RACE reads with MiXCR, giving one entry per CDR3 protein. The sample includes about 1.8 million distinct CDR3 sequences, around half of them seen just once. The source of this sequence is a woman between 35 and 50 years old in good health. J is TRBJ2-3 and V is TRBV12-3 or TRBV12-4, with D uncertain. The sample was blood. The CDR3 nucleotides read TGTGCCAGCAAGGTCTCCCCGGTAGTGGATACGCAGTATTTT. It codes for CASKVSPVVDTQYF.